Presented here are 31 T cell receptor beta chains from one specimen sequenced in a study of radiotherapy plus CTLA-4 blockade in lung cancer. Generated by immunoSEQ multiplex PCR, the TCRdb table keeps only in-frame clones and is missing some. This table holds 40,000 to 60,000 clones, approximately 86% found once. Sequenced material: peripheral blood, taken from a patient treated with radiotherapy plus ipilimumab. Receptor source: a human donor with non-small cell lung cancer that progressed on radiotherapy plus ipilimumab. Some clones in this sample may be carry-over from other donors' samples.

CDR3 DNA sequence: TGTGCCAGCAGATCCACCGGGACAGGGGCCTACGAGCAGTACTTC. Its protein product is CASRSTGTGAYEQYF. V and J are TRBV6-6 and TRBJ2-7, with 10 nucleotides matching TRBD1. Per germline, CDR1 MNHNY and CDR2 SVGAGI (reference sequence). Trimming removed 6 bases from V and 2 bases from J; junction bases left unmatched: 7. CDR3 length equals 15 residues.

This clone showed up just once. The chain carries TRBV5-1 and TRBJ2-1; D is perhaps TRBD2 (5 bases). CDR1 SGHRS and CDR2 YFSETQ come from the germline V gene. This CDR3 region has 14 residues. Trimming left V 1 base short and J 6 bases short, with 11 bases between. DNA of the CDR3: TGCGCCAGCAGCTTGTTATCTAGCTTCAATGAGCAGTTCTTC. As protein: CASSLLSSFNEQFF.

The rearrangement uses TRBV6-5 and TRBJ1-1; TRBD1 is a possible D gene (6 bases). CDR1 and CDR2 (germline): MNHEY, SVGAGI. Trimming pared 6 bases from V and 7 bases from J, leaving 9 bases between. The CDR3 spans 11 residues. Written as DNA, the CDR3 is TGTGCCAGCAGCGGGACACATGAAGCTTTCTTT. Protein sequence: CASSGTHEAFF.

This clone has only one observation. This sequence joins TRBV4-2 and TRBJ1-5; 7 positions match TRBD1. Germline CDR1 LGHNA, CDR2 YNFKEQ. The junction had 10 bases not matched to a gene; V was cut back by 4 bases and J by 4 bases. CDR3 length equals 16 residues. The CDR3 DNA reads TGTGCCAGCAGCCCGACAGGGTTTGTGGGGAATCAGCCCCAGCATTTT. Translated: CASSPTGFVGNQPQHF.

This clone has just a few counts. The chain couples TRBV6-1 to TRBJ1-5; no reliable D call. CDR1 is MNHNS, CDR2 SASEGT, per germline. The CDR3 loop spans 13 amino acids. Trimming took off 6 bases at V and 7 bases at J, with 13 bases between the two ends. The CDR3 coding sequence is TGTGCCAGCAGAATAAACGCGCAACAGCCCCAGCATTTT. Amino acids: CASRINAQQPQHF.

The V call is TRBV5-1, the J call TRBJ2-2; maybe TRBD2 (5 bases). The germline gives CDR1 SGHRS, CDR2 YFSETQ. This CDR3 is 15 amino acids long. The ends were cut back, 1 base at V and 4 bases at J, with 11 bases in the middle. The DNA for the CDR3 is TGCGCCAGCAGCTTGACCGGGGTGGGCACCGGGGAGCTGTTTTTT. It is translated as CASSLTGVGTGELFF.

The chain uses TRBV5-1 and TRBJ2-2; 11 bases agree with TRBD1. The V and J ends lost 3 bases and 8 bases, in that order; junction bases with no gene match: 9. Germline lookup yields CDR1 SGHRS and CDR2 YFSETQ. This CDR3 region has 16 residues. The CDR3 here is CASSYFPGQGVGELFF. In DNA form, the CDR3 reads TGCGCCAGCAGCTACTTTCCGGGACAGGGGGTTGGGGAGCTGTTTTTT.

DNA of the CDR3: TGTGCCAGCAGCTACGAGGGGGTTAACTATGGCTACACCTTC. This gives the protein CASSYEGVNYGYTF. The rearrangement links TRBV5-8 to TRBJ1-2, with D perhaps matching TRBD1 (6 bases). Germline V gene lookup returns CDR1 SGHTS and CDR2 YDEGEE. The V gene lost 3 bases and the J gene lost 1 base, with 10 bases spanning the gap. The CDR3 spans 14 residues.

In regard to this clone: Its ends do not fully match the called genes, so a read error is possible. V gene TRBV6-5 combines with J gene TRBJ2-5, with D tentatively TRBD1 (6 bases). Germline CDR1 is MNHEY and CDR2 is SVGAGI. The CDR3 runs 15 residues. Written as DNA, the CDR3 is TGTGCCAGCAGTTACTCCGGGACATCACCGGAGACCCGGTACTTC. Translation: CASSYSGTSPETRYF.

The chain carries TRBV19 and TRBJ1-2, with 9 bases that match TRBD1. Germline CDR1 LNHDA, CDR2 SQIVND (reference sequence). The junction had 7 bases not matched to a gene; V was cut back by 5 bases and J by 6 bases. The CDR3 spans 14 residues. For the CDR3, the DNA is TGTGCCAGTAGTTGGACAGGGGTGAGGGATGGCTACACCTTC. Translated, it gives CASSWTGVRDGYTF.

The chain employs TRBV18 and TRBJ1-5; no reliable D call. The CDR3 consists of 15 residues. CDR1 and CDR2 from the germline V gene are KGHSH and LQKENI. V gave up 2 bases and J gave up 3 bases, with 11 bases separating them. The CDR3 here is CASSPTGNYNQPQHF. CDR3 nucleotides: TGTGCCAGCTCACCAACGGGTAATTACAATCAGCCCCAGCATTTT.

On this clone: The sample contains more than one DNA sequence encoding this CDR3. The chain carries TRBV5-6 and TRBJ1-2; D remains unclear. The V end lost 4 bases, the J end lost 8 bases, and 15 bases lay between the germline ends. The germline CDR1 and CDR2 sequences are SGHDT and YYEEEE. The CDR3 extends over 13 amino acids. The CDR3 nucleotides are TGTGCCAGCAGCCCTGGGAGTTACGGAGGCTACACCTTC. This gives the protein CASSPGSYGGYTF.

The rearrangement links TRBV5-1 to TRBJ1-2; TRBD1 is a possible D gene (5 bases). The ends were cut back, 4 bases at V and 5 bases at J, with 15 bases in the middle. The CDR3 runs to 14 residues. Germline lookup yields CDR1 SGHRS and CDR2 YFSETQ. CDR3 in amino acids: CASSLTGALYGYTF. Here the CDR3 DNA reads TGCGCCAGCAGCCTAACAGGAGCCTTATATGGCTACACCTTC.

This rearrangement joins TRBV9 to TRBJ2-7; TRBD2 agrees at 12 bases. CDR3 length: 13 residues. CDR1 and CDR2 (germline): SGDLS, YYNGEE. The J segment lost 11 bases and the V segment lost 0 bases, leaving 3 bases of the junction unmatched. CDR3: CASSVGLAGVEYF. The DNA of the CDR3 is TGTGCCAGCAGCGTAGGACTAGCGGGAGTGGAGTACTTC.

This clone appeared a few times. The rearrangement uses TRBV6-5 and TRBJ2-1; 8 nucleotides agree with TRBD2. Germline CDR1 and CDR2: MNHEY and SVGAGI. This CDR3 has 15 residues. The V gene end was trimmed by 2 bases and the J gene end by 7 bases; junction bases not matched to a gene: 7. The CDR3 loop reads CASSYRGGSGNEQFF. CDR3 coding DNA: TGTGCCAGCAGTTACCGGGGGGGCTCGGGGAATGAGCAGTTCTTC.

The CDR3 region is CASSEGWGGNYGYTF. In DNA form, the CDR3 reads TGTGCCAGCAGTGAAGGGTGGGGGGGTAACTATGGCTACACCTTC. V is TRBV6-1 and J is TRBJ1-2; D is perhaps TRBD1 (5 bases). Deletions cut 1 base from V and 1 base from J, with 10 bases between. CDR1 and CDR2 (germline): MNHNS, SASEGT. The length of the CDR3 is 15 residues.

The rearrangement links TRBV4-2 to TRBJ1-2; TRBD1 might be the D (6 bases). Germline CDR1 is LGHNA and CDR2 is YNFKEQ. Deletions cut 0 bases from V and 4 bases from J, with 15 bases between. CDR3 size: 16 residues. This CDR3 reads CASSQDSTGTFYGYTF. For the CDR3, the DNA is TGTGCCAGCAGCCAAGATAGTACAGGGACCTTCTATGGCTACACCTTC.

This CDR3 reads CASSQGYSEQYF. The CDR3 DNA reads as TGTGCCAGCAGCCAAGGTTACTCCGAGCAGTACTTC. This chain connects TRBV4-2 to TRBJ2-7; D gene uncertain. This CDR3 comprises 12 residues. CDR1 and CDR2 (germline): LGHNA, YNFKEQ. The germline V and J ends were trimmed by 1 base and 6 bases, with 7 bases remaining between them.

This chain connects TRBV7-8 to TRBJ2-1, with 7 bases fitting TRBD1. With 5 bases clipped from V and 7 bases from J, the junction kept 14 bases outside the gene matches. The germline CDR1 and CDR2 sequences are SGHVS and FQNEAQ. CDR3 size: 16 residues. CDR3 protein: CASSPTPDREGNEQFF. CDR3 DNA: TGTGCCAGCAGCCCCACCCCAGACAGGGAAGGGAATGAGCAGTTCTTC.

V and J are TRBV11-2 and TRBJ1-1; D not certain. Trimming stripped 3 bases from V and 4 bases from J, with 15 bases between. Germline lookup yields CDR1 SGHAT and CDR2 FQNNGV. The CDR3 sequence is 15 residues long. CDR3 region: CASSFRPLRGTEAFF. As DNA, the CDR3 is TGTGCCAGCAGCTTCAGGCCTCTTCGGGGCACTGAAGCTTTCTTT.

This chain uses TRBV5-1 with TRBJ2-1; 10 positions agree with TRBD2. CDR3 size: 14 residues. In germline, CDR1 is SGHRS, CDR2 YFSETQ. The V and J ends lost 2 bases and 7 bases, in that order; junction bases with no gene match: 3. CDR3 DNA: TGCGCCAGCAGCTTTCTAGCGGGGGATAATGAGCAGTTCTTC. Its translation: CASSFLAGDNEQFF.

This chain connects TRBV6-4 to TRBJ2-3; 11 bases are shared with TRBD2. Germline trimming cut 3 bases from V and 1 base from J; bases unmatched to any gene: 0. CDR1 and CDR2 from the germline V gene are MRHNA and SNTAGT. CDR3 length: 15 amino acids. CDR3 coding DNA: TGTGCCAGCAGTGAGACTAGCGGGGGCACAGATACGCAGTATTTT. Protein product: CASSETSGGTDTQYF.

The chain uses TRBV7-9 and TRBJ2-7, with 8 bases lining up with TRBD2. The ends lost 4 bases at V and 5 bases at J; junction bases unmatched: 7. The length of the CDR3 is 14 residues. Germline loops: CDR1 SEHNR, CDR2 FQNEAQ (reference sequence). The CDR3 nucleotides read TGTGCCAGCAGCTACAGAGCGGGAGTGAACGAGCAGTACTTC. Protein product: CASSYRAGVNEQYF.

The chain joins TRBV5-6 to TRBJ2-1, with a weak D call TRBD2 (5 bases). CDR1 SGHDT and CDR2 YYEEEE come from the germline V gene. CDR3 length: 16 residues. Between the trimmed V and J ends, which lost 0 bases and 0 bases, there was a span of 10 bases. CDR3 bases: TGTGCCAGCAGCTTGGTGGCAACTAGCTCCTACAATGAGCAGTTCTTC. It yields the protein CASSLVATSSYNEQFF. Together with reference TRBV5-6 and TRBJ2-1, the CDR3 gives the full variable domain: DAGVTQSPTHLIKTRGQQVTLRCSPKSGHDTVSWYQQALGQGPQFIFQYYEEEERQRGNFPDRFSGHQFPNYSSELNVNALLLGDSALYLCASSLVATSSYNEQFFGPGTRLTVL.

This chain connects TRBV7-2 to TRBJ2-1; 10 bases agree with TRBD2. This CDR3 spans 15 amino acids. Trimming cost V 4 bases and J 6 bases; bases outside gene matches: 6. Germline CDR1 reads SGHTA; CDR2 reads FQGNSA. The CDR3 reads CASSSQAGGSNEQFF. CDR3 coding DNA: TGTGCCAGCAGCTCCCAAGCGGGGGGGTCCAATGAGCAGTTCTTC.

The chain is built from TRBV11-2 and TRBJ1-6; TRBD1 agrees at 8 bases. The CDR3 is 15 amino acids. V lost 3 bases, J lost 9 bases, and 7 bases stayed unmatched. Germline assignment: CDR1 SGHAT and CDR2 FQNNGV. This CDR3 reads CASSFGQGIFSPLHF. DNA of the CDR3: TGTGCCAGCAGCTTCGGACAGGGTATATTTTCACCCCTCCACTTT.

The chain uses TRBV2 and TRBJ2-1; 13 bases are a match to TRBD2. The CDR3 totals 15 residues. CDR1 and CDR2 (germline): SNHLY, FYNNEI. Germline trimming cut 3 bases from V and 10 bases from J; bases unmatched to any gene: 6. The CDR3 DNA is TGTGCCAGCAGTGATATACTAGCGGGGGGGCAAGAGCAGTTCTTC. Its protein product is CASSDILAGGQEQFF.

The chain joins TRBV7-8 to TRBJ1-1; no firm D call. The CDR3 contains 13 residues. Deletions cut 2 bases from V and 2 bases from J, with 6 bases between. From germline, CDR1 is SGHVS and CDR2 FQNEAQ. DNA of the CDR3: TGTGCCAGCAGCTTATACATAAACACTGAAGCTTTCTTT. Its translation is CASSLYINTEAFF.

The chain uses TRBV7-9 and TRBJ1-1; D might be TRBD1 (5 bases). Trimming stripped 3 bases from V and 4 bases from J, with 12 bases between. Germline values: CDR1 SEHNR, CDR2 FQNEAQ (reference sequence). CDR3 length: 14 amino acids. The CDR3 coding sequence is TGTGCCAGCAGCTTCGGGCAGGGAAGCACTGAAGCTTTCTTT. It yields the protein CASSFGQGSTEAFF.

The rearrangement links TRBV13 to TRBJ2-5, with TRBD2 matching over 7 bases. V shed 5 bases and J 2 bases; nucleotides not matched to a gene: 2. The germline CDR1 and CDR2 sequences are PRHDT and FYEKMQ (reference sequence). The CDR3 spans 13 residues. CDR3 nucleotides: TGTGCCAGCAGCGGCGGGAGTCAAGAGACCCAGTACTTC. Its protein product is CASSGGSQETQYF.

This sequence joins TRBV6-5 and TRBJ2-7; a possible D gene is TRBD1 (7 bases). V shed 7 bases and J shed 6 bases, with 16 bases lying between them. This CDR3 is built from 13 residues. The germline V gene encodes CDR1 MNHEY and CDR2 SVGAGI. The CDR3 protein is CASTQGGLGEQYF. The CDR3 DNA sequence: TGTGCCAGCACCCAGGGGGGTTTGGGCGAGCAGTACTTC.